This TCR beta chain was captured by sequencing in a study of blood T cell repertoires in COVID-19. Study-wide context: The analysed material was cDNA or gDNA that came from T cells, B-cell-depleted T cells, or PBMCs.

This CDR3 has 14 residues. V was shortened by 2 bases and J by 8 bases, with 16 bases between the two germline ends. Germline lookup yields CDR1 GTSNPN and CDR2 SVGIG (reference sequence). The table lists this clone with a few counts. Clones were read by immunoSEQ multiplex PCR, and TCRdb kept only the in-frame ones, dropping some. The sample holds 82,000 or so clones, 85% to 90% seen once. V gene TRBV30 combines with J gene TRBJ1-3; D is unresolved. The sequenced sample was PBMCs or T cells enriched from blood (not recorded which). The sequence was obtained from a woman between 45 and 60 years old with acute COVID-19. The CDR3 bases are TGTGCCTGGAGTCAGGTGCGGGGAATTGACACCATATATTTT. This gives the protein CAWSQVRGIDTIYF.